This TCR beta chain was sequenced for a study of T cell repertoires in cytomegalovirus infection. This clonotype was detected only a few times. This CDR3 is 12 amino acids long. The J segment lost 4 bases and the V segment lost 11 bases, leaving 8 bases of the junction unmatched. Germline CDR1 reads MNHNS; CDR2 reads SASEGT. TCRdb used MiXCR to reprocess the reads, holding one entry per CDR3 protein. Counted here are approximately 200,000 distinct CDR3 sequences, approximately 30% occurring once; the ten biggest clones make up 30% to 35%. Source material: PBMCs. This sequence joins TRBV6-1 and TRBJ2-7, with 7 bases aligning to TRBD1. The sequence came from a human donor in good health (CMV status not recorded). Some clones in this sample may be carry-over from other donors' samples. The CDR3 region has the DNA TGTGCCGGTGGACAGGCCACTTACGAGCAGTACTTC. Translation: CAGGQATYEQYF.